This TCR beta chain was found in a study of T cells in Graves' hyperthyroidism and ophthalmopathy. Study-wide results and limits: Most clonotypes expanded in thyroid above 0.001 were likewise present in blood.

From RNA transcripts, TCR beta CDR3 regions were amplified. Primed by the HTBI set, a first-round RT-PCR was run on the TCR CDR3. TCRdb reprocessed the multiplex PCR reads via MiXCR and lists one record per CDR3 protein. The data hold approximately 630,000 distinct CDR3 sequences, with 15% to 20% observed a single time. This clonotype was observed a handful of times. As yet, its antigen is unknown. It was considered stable Graves' hyperthyroidism when ophthalmopathy did not progress within 18 months. The hyperthyroidism was newly diagnosed and had lasted under 2 months; the patients were aged 18 to 65. The sequencing sample was made of blood. The origin of this receptor is a young woman with Graves' hyperthyroidism.

The CDR3 nucleotides are TGCAGCGTATCAGGACTTACCTACGAGCAGTACTTC. Residues: CSVSGLTYEQYF. V gene TRBV29-1 combines with J gene TRBJ2-7; maybe TRBD2 (5 bases). CDR3 length: 12 amino acids. Trimming removed 6 bases from V and 2 bases from J, with 11 bases in between. Germline V gene sequence: CDR1 SQVTM, CDR2 ANQGSEA.